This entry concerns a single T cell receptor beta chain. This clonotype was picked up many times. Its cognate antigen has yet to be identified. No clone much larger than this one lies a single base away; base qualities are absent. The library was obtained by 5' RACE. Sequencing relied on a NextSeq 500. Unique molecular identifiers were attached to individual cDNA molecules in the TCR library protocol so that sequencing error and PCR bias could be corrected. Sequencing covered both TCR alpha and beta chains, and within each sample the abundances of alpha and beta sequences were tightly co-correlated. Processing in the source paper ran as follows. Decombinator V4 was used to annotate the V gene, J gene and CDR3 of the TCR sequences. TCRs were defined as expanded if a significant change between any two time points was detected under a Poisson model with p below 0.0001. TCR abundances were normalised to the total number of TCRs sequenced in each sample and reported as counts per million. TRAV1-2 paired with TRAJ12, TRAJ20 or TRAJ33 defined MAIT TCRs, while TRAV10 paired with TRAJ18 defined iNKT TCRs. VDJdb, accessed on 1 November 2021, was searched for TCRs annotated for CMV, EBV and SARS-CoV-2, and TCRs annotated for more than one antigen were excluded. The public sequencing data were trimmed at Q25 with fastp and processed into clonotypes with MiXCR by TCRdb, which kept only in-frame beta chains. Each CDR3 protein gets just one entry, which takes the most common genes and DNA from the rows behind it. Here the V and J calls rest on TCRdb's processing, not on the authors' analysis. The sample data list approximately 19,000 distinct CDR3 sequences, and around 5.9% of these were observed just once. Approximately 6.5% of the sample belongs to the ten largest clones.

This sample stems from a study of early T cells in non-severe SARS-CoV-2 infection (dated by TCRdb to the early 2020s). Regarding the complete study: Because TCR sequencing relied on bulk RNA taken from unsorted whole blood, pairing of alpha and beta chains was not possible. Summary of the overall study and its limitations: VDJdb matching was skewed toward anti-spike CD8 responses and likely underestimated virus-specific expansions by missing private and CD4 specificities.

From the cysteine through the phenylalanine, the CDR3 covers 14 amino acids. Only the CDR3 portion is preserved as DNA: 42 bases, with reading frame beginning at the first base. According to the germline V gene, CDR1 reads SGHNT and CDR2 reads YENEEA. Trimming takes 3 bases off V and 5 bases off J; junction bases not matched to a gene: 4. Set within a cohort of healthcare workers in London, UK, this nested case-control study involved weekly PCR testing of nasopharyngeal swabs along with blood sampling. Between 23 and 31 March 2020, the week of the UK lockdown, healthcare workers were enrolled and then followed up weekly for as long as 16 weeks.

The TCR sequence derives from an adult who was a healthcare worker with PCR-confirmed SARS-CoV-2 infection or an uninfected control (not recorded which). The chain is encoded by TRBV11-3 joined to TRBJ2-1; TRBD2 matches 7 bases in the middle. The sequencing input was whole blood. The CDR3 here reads CASSFGEGDNEQFF. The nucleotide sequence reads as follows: TGTGCCAGCAGCTTTGGGGAGGGAGACAATGAGCAGTTCTTC.